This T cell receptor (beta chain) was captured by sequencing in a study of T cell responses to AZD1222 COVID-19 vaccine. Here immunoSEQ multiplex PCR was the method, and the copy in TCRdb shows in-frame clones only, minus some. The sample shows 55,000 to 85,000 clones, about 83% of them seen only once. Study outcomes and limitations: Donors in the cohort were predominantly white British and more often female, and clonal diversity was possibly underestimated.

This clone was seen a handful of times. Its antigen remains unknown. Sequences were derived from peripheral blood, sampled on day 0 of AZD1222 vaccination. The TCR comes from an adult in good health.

As DNA, the CDR3 is TGTGCCAGCTCAGGGATAGTTTCCTTAGGGGCCAACGTCCTGACTTTC. The encoded protein is CASSGIVSLGANVLTF. This rearrangement joins TRBV18 to TRBJ2-6; no clear D gene. V shed 5 bases and J shed 4 bases, with 15 bases lying between them. The CDR3 sequence is 16 residues long. Germline loops: CDR1 KGHSH, CDR2 LQKENI.